What follows describes a single TCR beta chain. Its specificity is not known. The sample originates from a study of identical twins. Study-level points and caveats: Within cord blood, abundant beta clonotypes carried fewer insertions, but memory repertoires showed no such trend.

TCRdb analysed the 5' RACE reads with MiXCR anew, one entry per CDR3 protein. The sample holds roughly 1,500,000 distinct CDR3 sequences, about 30% seen once. V lost 2 bases, J lost 4 bases, and 14 bases lay in between. Looked up from germline, CDR1 is MGHRA and CDR2 is YSYEKL. This CDR3 region has 15 residues. This chain joins TRBV4-1 and TRBJ1-2; maybe TRBD1 (5 bases). What was sequenced was cord blood. The TCR sequence derives from a newborn girl in good health. The CDR3 reads CASSQILGDGYGYTF. DNA of the CDR3: TGCGCCAGCAGCCAAATTTTAGGGGATGGCTATGGCTACACCTTC.